This is a list of T cell receptor beta chains from one sample in a study of graft-versus-host responses after intestinal transplantation. Assay: immunoSEQ multiplex PCR; the TCRdb copy retains only in-frame clones and omits some. Of just over 20,000 clones in the sample, roughly 87% were seen once. The sample in question was PBMCs, obtained roughly ten weeks after intestinal transplantation. The receptor set was obtained from a human patient who received an intestinal transplant, so some T cells may come from the graft donor. The CDR3 runs from the conserved cysteine through the conserved F or W. A D gene is named only where the DNA matches it firmly. Not every row has a clone size; where given, it reads once, few, many or a size class.

size | J | D | V | CDR3 | DNA
. | TRBJ2-7 | TRBD2 | TRBV5-1 | CASRLAGGTSYEQYF | TGCGCCAGCAGACTAGCGGGGGGTACCTCCTACGAGCAGTACTTC
. | TRBJ2-3 | . | TRBV30 | CAWSVATDTQYF | TGTGCCTGGAGTGTAGCCACAGATACGCAGTATTTT
. | TRBJ2-7 | TRBD2 | TRBV7-9 | CASSLAAAGAIYEQYF | TGTGCCAGCAGCTTAGCCGCAGCGGGGGCCATCTACGAGCAGTACTTC
. | TRBJ2-6 | . | TRBV14 | CASSPVWPSGANVLTF | TGTGCCAGCAGCCCTGTATGGCCCTCTGGGGCCAACGTCCTGACTTTC
. | TRBJ2-7 | TRBD2 | TRBV27 | CASSLTSGGASSYEQYF | TGTGCCAGCAGCCTGACTAGCGGGGGGGCTAGCTCCTACGAGCAGTACTTC
. | TRBJ2-3 | TRBD2 | TRBV5-5 | CASRSRLAGGLSTDTQYF | TGTGCCAGCAGATCAAGACTAGCGGGGGGACTCAGCACAGATACGCAGTATTTT
. | TRBJ1-1 | . | TRBV6-5 | CASGPQGPEAFF | TGTGCCAGCGGGCCTCAGGGACCTGAAGCTTTCTTT
. | TRBJ2-6 | . | TRBV13 | CASSPQPGSTGANVLTF | TGTGCCAGCAGCCCGCAGCCAGGGAGCACTGGGGCCAACGTCCTGACTTTC
. | TRBJ2-3 | . | TRBV4-3 | CASSQEMYRGAAGTDTQYF | TGCGCCAGCAGCCAAGAGATGTACCGGGGGGCCGCCGGCACAGATACGCAGTATTTT
. | TRBJ1-5 | . | TRBV19 | CASSNVQGLRQPQHF | TGTGCCAGTAGTAACGTTCAGGGGTTGAGGCAGCCCCAGCATTTT
. | TRBJ2-6 | TRBD1 | TRBV19 | CASRWDRGDSGANVLTF | TGTGCCAGTAGATGGGACAGGGGGGACTCTGGGGCCAACGTCCTGACTTTC
once | TRBJ2-2 | . | TRBV7-2 | CASPQGIPGELFF | TGTGCCAGCCCGCAGGGTATCCCTGGGGAGCTGTTTTTT
. | TRBJ1-4 | . | TRBV7-9 | CASSLGWGEAGDRLFF | TGTGCCAGCAGCCTAGGATGGGGTGAAGCCGGGGATAGGCTGTTTTTT
. | TRBJ2-3 | TRBD2 | TRBV10-1 | CASSESTSGVLITDTQYF | TGCGCCAGCAGTGAGTCGACTAGCGGGGTTCTTATCACAGATACGCAGTATTTT
once | TRBJ2-7 | TRBD1 | TRBV19 | CASSPRTGINEQYF | TGTGCCAGTAGTCCCAGGACAGGGATCAACGAGCAGTACTTC
few | TRBJ2-1 | . | TRBV7-9 | CASSYWDSGSEQFF | TGTGCCAGCAGCTATTGGGACTCCGGCTCTGAGCAGTTCTTC
. | TRBJ2-1 | . | TRBV10-1 | CASSESRGPYNEQFF | TGCGCCAGCAGTGAGTCGCGGGGGCCCTACAATGAGCAGTTCTTC
. | TRBJ1-5 | . | TRBV6-6 | CASSYLYSNQPQHF | TGTGCCAGCAGTTACCTATATAGCAATCAGCCCCAGCATTTT
. | TRBJ2-7 | . | TRBV4-3 | CASSQASGTEQYF | TGCGCCAGCAGCCAAGCTTCCGGGACCGAGCAGTACTTC
. | TRBJ2-7 | . | TRBV5-5 | CASSWGGPLVYQYAQYF | TGTGCCAGCAGCTGGGGCGGACCGCTAGTTTACCAATACGCGCAGTACTTC
. | TRBJ2-6 | TRBD1 | TRBV2 | CASRDPGQGFSGANVLTF | TGTGCCAGCAGGGATCCGGGACAGGGATTCTCTGGGGCCAACGTCCTGACTTTC
. | TRBJ1-6 | . | TRBV7-5 | CARSLSPGSDGINSPLHF | TGTGCCAGAAGCTTATCACCAGGTTCGGACGGTATTAATTCACCCCTCCACTTT
. | TRBJ1-1 | . | TRBV9 | CASSPAGGRDTEAFF | TGTGCCAGCAGCCCGGCGGGGGGGCGGGACACTGAAGCTTTCTTT
. | TRBJ2-3 | . | TRBV29-1 | CSVDSGGYTQYF | TGCAGCGTTGACTCCGGGGGATATACGCAGTATTTT
few | TRBJ2-2 | TRBD1 | TRBV6-1 | CASSEGQGEAGELFF | TGTGCCAGCAGTGAGGGACAGGGGGAGGCCGGGGAGCTGTTTTTT
once | TRBJ1-2 | TRBD1 | TRBV11-2 | CASSLGLGDRGHGYTF | TGTGCCAGCAGCTTAGGCCTTGGGGACAGGGGGCATGGCTACACCTTC
. | TRBJ1-2 | . | TRBV27 | CASSLGGTYGYTF | TGTGCCAGCAGTTTAGGGGGTACCTATGGCTACACCTTC
. | TRBJ2-5 | . | TRBV30 | CAWSSRRGSRETQYF | TGTGCCTGGAGTTCCCGCAGGGGTAGTCGGGAGACCCAGTACTTC
. | TRBJ2-5 | . | TRBV11-3 | CASSPGIHEGQETQYF | TGTGCCAGCAGCCCGGGGATCCACGAGGGCCAAGAGACCCAGTACTTC
. | TRBJ1-5 | TRBD1 | TRBV29-1 | CSVVTGQGVSEPQHF | TGCAGCGTGGTGACCGGACAGGGCGTAAGTGAGCCCCAGCATTTT
. | TRBJ1-2 | . | TRBV11-2 | CASSGGGGGYGYTF | TGTGCCAGCAGCGGAGGGGGAGGGGGTTATGGCTACACCTTC
. | TRBJ2-7 | TRBD1 | TRBV7-9 | CASSLVGDSYEQYF | TGTGCCAGCAGCTTAGTGGGGGACAGCTACGAGCAGTACTTC
. | TRBJ2-7 | TRBD1 | TRBV29-1 | CSVAGGPYEQYF | TGCAGCGTTGCAGGGGGCCCCTACGAGCAGTACTTC
. | TRBJ1-3 | . | TRBV7-9 | CASSYPQAGYPGNTIYF | TGTGCCAGCAGCTATCCCCAGGCGGGGTACCCTGGAAACACCATATATTTT
. | TRBJ2-7 | . | TRBV29-1 | CSAGDGNPYEQYF | TGCAGCGCTGGGGACGGAAATCCCTACGAGCAGTACTTC
. | TRBJ1-3 | . | TRBV18 | CASSLDGEGNTIYF | TGTGCCAGCTCACTGGACGGTGAAGGAAACACCATATATTTT
. | TRBJ1-2 | . | TRBV14 | CASSQDDGRVQSYGYTF | TGTGCCAGCAGCCAAGATGACGGCAGGGTTCAAAGCTATGGCTACACCTTC
. | TRBJ1-2 | . | TRBV19 | CAIDTGNYGYTF | TGTGCCATTGACACGGGTAACTATGGCTACACCTTC